The text below deals with one T cell receptor beta chain. These data originate in a study of shared T cell receptors in the human thymus. Germline CDR1 and CDR2: MGHRA and YSYEKL. The V end was cut by 4 bases, the J end by 8 bases, with 26 bases between. This CDR3 has 17 residues. The repertoire was sequenced with immunoSEQ multiplex PCR; TCRdb's copy has only in-frame clones and lacks some. The data contain 650,000 to 950,000 clones, approximately 83% of them seen just once; the ten biggest clones take up roughly 0.01%. These data were likewise used in another study, on human thymus T cells. That study reports: Congenital heart defects were the reason for the corrective surgery that the donors, healthy Finnish infants, were having. Resections from corrective heart surgery supplied the thymus tissue. Thymic and blood repertoires seemed to favor certain V and J genes. Unrelated individuals had highly overlapping thymic repertoires, as reported in related research.

The sequenced sample consisted of thymocytes. The source of this sequence is a girl in the first two years of life with a congenital heart defect. The chain employs TRBV4-1 and TRBJ1-1; perhaps TRBD1 as D (5 bases). CDR3 loop: CASSPLKGQGHSGEAFF. As DNA, the CDR3 is TGCGCCAGCAGCCCCCTCAAGGGGCAGGGTCATTCTGGAGAAGCTTTCTTT.